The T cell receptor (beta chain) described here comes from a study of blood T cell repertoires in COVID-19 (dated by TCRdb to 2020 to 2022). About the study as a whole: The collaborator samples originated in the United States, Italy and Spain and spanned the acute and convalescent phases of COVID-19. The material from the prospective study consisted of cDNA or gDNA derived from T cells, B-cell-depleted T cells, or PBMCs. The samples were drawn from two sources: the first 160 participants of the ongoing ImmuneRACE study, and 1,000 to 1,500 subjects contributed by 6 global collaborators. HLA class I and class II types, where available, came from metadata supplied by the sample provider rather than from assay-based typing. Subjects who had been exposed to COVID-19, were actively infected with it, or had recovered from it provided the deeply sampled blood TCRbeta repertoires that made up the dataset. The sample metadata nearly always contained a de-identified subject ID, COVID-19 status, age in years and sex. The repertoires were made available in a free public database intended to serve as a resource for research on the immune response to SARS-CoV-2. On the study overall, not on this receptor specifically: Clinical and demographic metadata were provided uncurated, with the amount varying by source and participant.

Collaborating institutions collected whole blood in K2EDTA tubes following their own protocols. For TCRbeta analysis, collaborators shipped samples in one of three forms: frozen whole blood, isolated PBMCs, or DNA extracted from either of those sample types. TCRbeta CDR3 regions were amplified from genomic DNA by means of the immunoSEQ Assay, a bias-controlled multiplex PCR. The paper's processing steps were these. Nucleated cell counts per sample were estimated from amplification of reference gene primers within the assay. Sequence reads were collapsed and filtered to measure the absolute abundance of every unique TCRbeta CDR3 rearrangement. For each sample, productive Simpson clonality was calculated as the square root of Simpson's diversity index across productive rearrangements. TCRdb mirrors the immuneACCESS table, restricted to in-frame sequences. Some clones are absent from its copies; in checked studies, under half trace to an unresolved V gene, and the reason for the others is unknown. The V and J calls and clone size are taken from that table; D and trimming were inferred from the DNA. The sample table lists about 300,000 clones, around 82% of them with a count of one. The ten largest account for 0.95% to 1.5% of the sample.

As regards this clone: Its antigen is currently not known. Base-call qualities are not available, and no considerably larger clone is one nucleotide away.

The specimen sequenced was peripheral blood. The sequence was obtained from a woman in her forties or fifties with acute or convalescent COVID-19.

The DNA reads TGTGCCAGTAGTCCTTGGACGGGGGAAAAACTGTTTTTT. This gives the protein CASSPWTGEKLFF. The chain links TRBV19 with TRBJ1-4; a confident D gene designation cannot be given. From the germline V gene (reference sequence), CDR1 is LNHDA and CDR2 is SQIVND. The CDR3 runs 13 residues from the cysteine to the phenylalanine. The CDR3 DNA has 39 bases and is translated from base 1. V gives up 5 bases and J gives up 8 bases, and the segment between their germline ends measures 12 bases.